These 27 T cell receptor beta chains came from one sample sequenced in a study of control samples from healthy donors and cancer patients. TCRdb's copy holds only in-frame clones and misses some; the assay was immunoSEQ multiplex PCR. The table records approximately 46,000 clones, approximately 87% of them present only once. The specimen was PBMCs. The source is a woman in her fifties or sixties with lung cancer.

The chain recombines TRBV11-3 with TRBJ2-7; no clear D gene. Germline V CDR1 and CDR2: SGHNT, YENEEA. Trimming took 6 bases from V and 2 from J, leaving 5 bases between them. The CDR3 has 11 residues. The CDR3 DNA sequence: TGTGCCAGCAGTCGGGCCTACGAGCAGTACTTC. Encoded protein: CASSRAYEQYF.

This clone was recorded once. V usage is TRBV19 and J usage is TRBJ1-4; maybe TRBD1 (6 bases). Germline loops: CDR1 LNHDA, CDR2 SQIVND (reference sequence). The CDR3 sequence is 12 residues long. V lost 9 bases to trimming and J lost 4 bases, with 9 bases between them. As DNA, the CDR3 is TGTGCCAGCAGGGGAGATAATGAAAAACTGTTTTTT. Protein product: CASRGDNEKLFF.

The rearrangement uses TRBV20-1 and TRBJ1-2; possible D gene TRBD1, 6 bases. CDR1 and CDR2 (germline): DFQATT, SNEGSKA (reference sequence). Trimming left V 3 bases short and J 2 bases short, with 16 bases between. The CDR3 totals 15 residues. This chain's CDR3 is CSASVPRTANYGYTF. The CDR3 nucleotides are TGCAGTGCTAGTGTCCCCCGGACAGCCAACTATGGCTACACCTTC.

This CDR3 is CASSLRPQLQSSYNEQFF. The CDR3 bases are TGTGCCAGCAGCCTCCGCCCGCAACTCCAGAGCTCCTACAATGAGCAGTTCTTC. J is TRBJ2-1 and V is TRBV7-2; D call uncertain. The CDR3 has 18 amino acids. Germline lookup yields CDR1 SGHTA and CDR2 FQGNSA. Trimming left V 5 bases short and J 0 bases short, with 20 bases between.

This chain's CDR3 is CASSPRMGNEQFF. CDR3 nucleotides: TGTGCCAGCAGCCCCAGGATGGGGAATGAGCAGTTCTTC. This sequence joins TRBV9 and TRBJ2-1, with D uncertain. There are 13 residues in the CDR3. Germline-derived CDR1 and CDR2 are SGDLS and YYNGEE. With 4 bases removed from V and 7 bases from J, the gap between germline ends came to 12 bases. Supplemented by reference TRBV9 and TRBJ2-1, the full variable domain reads DSGVTQTPKHLITATGQRVTLRCSPRSGDLSVYWYQQSLDQGLQFLIQYYNGEERAKGNILERFSAQQFPDLHSELNLSSLELGDSALYFCASSPRMGNEQFFGPGTRLTVL.

The chain carries TRBV28 and TRBJ1-1; D might be TRBD1 (6 bases). The V gene lost 6 bases and the J gene lost 5 bases, with 22 bases spanning the gap. Germline CDR1 MDHEN, CDR2 SYDVKM. CDR3 size: 16 residues. The CDR3 here is CASRPLSGGRGTEAFF. The CDR3 DNA reads as TGTGCCAGCAGACCCCTATCCGGGGGGCGGGGGACTGAAGCTTTCTTT. The full variable domain, rest sourced from reference TRBV28 and TRBJ1-1, is DVKVTQSSRYLVKRTGEKVFLECVQDMDHENMFWYRQDPGLGLRLIYFSYDVKMKEKGDIPEGYSVSREKKERFSLILESASTNQTSMYLCASRPLSGGRGTEAFFGQGTRLTVV.

The J gene is TRBJ1-5, the V gene TRBV7-2; D remains ambiguous. V was clipped by 3 bases and J by 1 base, with 10 bases between them. The germline V gene encodes CDR1 SGHTA and CDR2 FQGNSA. The CDR3 consists of 15 residues. Here the CDR3 DNA reads TGTGCCAGCAGCTTCAACTCCGGGAGCAATCAGCCCCAGCATTTT. This encodes CASSFNSGSNQPQHF.

The rearrangement joins TRBV6-5 to TRBJ1-1, with 8 nucleotides matching TRBD1. Looked up from germline, CDR1 is MNHEY and CDR2 is SVGAGI. This CDR3 is built from 14 residues. V gave up 6 bases and J gave up 3 bases; unmatched junction bases: 6. The DNA for the CDR3 is TGTGCCAGCAGAGGACAGGGTGGGGACACTGAAGCTTTCTTT. Protein: CASRGQGGDTEAFF.

The J gene is TRBJ1-1, the V gene TRBV27; D may be TRBD1 (5 bases). CDR1 MNHEY and CDR2 SMNVEV come from the germline V gene (reference sequence). V was cut by 5 bases and J by 3 bases, with 16 bases left in between. The CDR3 sequence is 15 residues long. CDR3 in amino acids: CASSPLEQVHTEAFF. The CDR3 DNA sequence: TGTGCCAGCAGTCCCCTGGAACAGGTTCACACTGAAGCTTTCTTT.

The chain couples TRBV5-1 to TRBJ2-7; 7 bases align to TRBD2. The V gene end was trimmed by 0 bases and the J gene end by 3 bases; junction bases not matched to a gene: 6. CDR1 SGHRS and CDR2 YFSETQ come from the germline V gene. The CDR3 length is 15 residues. The CDR3 DNA follows: TGCGCCAGCAGCTTGGCCCTCAGCGGGGACTACGAGCAGTACTTC. It specifies CASSLALSGDYEQYF.

The genes are TRBV7-2 and TRBJ2-7, with 7 nucleotides matching TRBD2. Germline V gene sequence: CDR1 SGHTA, CDR2 FQGNSA. J was trimmed by 2 bases and V by 5 bases; bases with no gene match: 15. The CDR3 runs to 17 residues. In DNA, the CDR3 is TGTGCCAGCAGCCCGAGGGTCATAGCGGGTGCCCCCTACGAGCAGTACTTC. Its translation: CASSPRVIAGAPYEQYF.

J is TRBJ1-3 and V is TRBV9; the match to TRBD1 covers 8 bases. The CDR3 contains 15 residues. The germline CDR1 and CDR2 sequences are SGDLS and YYNGEE. J was trimmed by 0 bases and V by 1 base; bases with no gene match: 0. The CDR3 protein is CASSVTGGSGNTIYF. CDR3 DNA: TGTGCCAGCAGCGTAACAGGGGGCTCTGGAAACACCATATATTTT.

This clone was picked up one time. The chain has TRBV7-3 and TRBJ2-6, with TRBD2 as a possible D gene (7 bases). The CDR3 runs 17 residues. Trimming shortened V by 6 bases and J by 4 bases, and 19 bases separated the two germline ends. CDR1 SGHTA and CDR2 FQGTGA come from the germline V gene. CDR3 bases: TGTGCCAGCAGTCCTGTTTGGGGGGGCGCAGGGGCCAACGTCCTGACTTTC. Protein: CASSPVWGGAGANVLTF.

This clone was seen once. The chain combines TRBV2 with TRBJ1-1; D not resolved. CDR3 length: 14 amino acids. Germline-derived CDR1 and CDR2 are SNHLY and FYNNEI. V was trimmed by 6 bases and J by 0 bases, leaving 11 bases between them. For the CDR3, the DNA is TGTGCCAGCAGGGCAGACAAAATGAACACTGAAGCTTTCTTT. Encoded protein: CASRADKMNTEAFF.

The CDR3 is CASSKGQLLAFF. CDR3 in DNA: TGCGCCAGCAGTAAGGGACAGCTCCTAGCTTTCTTT. J is TRBJ1-1 and V is TRBV10-2; 7 bases match TRBD1. Looked up from germline, CDR1 is WSHSY and CDR2 is SAAADI. The CDR3 covers 12 residues. With V trimmed by 5 bases and J by 10 bases, 7 bases remained unmatched.

The chain links TRBV7-9 to TRBJ2-3, with D perhaps matching TRBD2 (6 bases). Germline CDR1 is SEHNR and CDR2 is FQNEAQ (reference sequence). V was shortened by 3 bases and J by 6 bases, with 16 bases between the two germline ends. The CDR3 length is 15 residues. CDR3 DNA sequence: TGTGCCAGCAGCTTGGTAGCGGTCCAGCGGGATACGCAGTATTTT. This translates into CASSLVAVQRDTQYF.

V and J are TRBV27 and TRBJ2-3; D unclear. This CDR3 region has 13 residues. CDR1 MNHEY and CDR2 SMNVEV come from the germline V gene (reference sequence). Deletions cut 3 bases from V and 3 bases from J, with 7 bases between. The CDR3 coding sequence is TGTGCCAGCAGTTTTTCAAGGACAGATACGCAGTATTTT. Translating gives CASSFSRTDTQYF.

V gene TRBV7-2 combines with J gene TRBJ1-1, with unresolved D. Germline V gene data show CDR1 as SGHTA and CDR2 as FQGNSA. The V end lost 1 base, the J end lost 7 bases, and 13 bases lay between the germline ends. This CDR3 has 14 residues. CDR3 nucleotides: TGTGCCAGCAGCTTAGTATCTTATAACCATGAAGCTTTCTTT. It is translated as CASSLVSYNHEAFF.

The chain has TRBV13 and TRBJ1-2; TRBD1 is a possible D gene (5 bases). Germline CDR1 PRHDT, CDR2 FYEKMQ (reference sequence). This CDR3 comprises 14 residues. Between the trimmed V and J ends, which lost 1 base and 1 base, there was a span of 7 bases. The CDR3 DNA is TGTGCCAGCAGCTTAGAGAGGGGTAACTATGGCTACACCTTC. This translates into CASSLERGNYGYTF.

The chain uses TRBV5-4 and TRBJ2-1; D might be TRBD2 (7 bases). Germline CDR1 is SGHNT and CDR2 is YYREEE (reference sequence). The CDR3 runs to 15 residues. The V and J ends lost 0 bases and 6 bases respectively, with 13 bases between them. CDR3 residues: CASSLAGGFANEQFF. The CDR3, as DNA: TGTGCCAGCAGCTTGGCGGGGGGCTTCGCCAATGAGCAGTTCTTC. Filled out from reference TRBV5-4 and TRBJ2-1, the complete variable domain reads ETGVTQSPTHLIKTRGQQVTLRCSSQSGHNTVSWYQQALGQGPQFIFQYYREEENGRGNFPPRFSGLQFPNYSSELNVNALELDDSALYLCASSLAGGFANEQFFGPGTRLTVL.

A few counts support this clone. CDR3 residues: CASSLGLSGANVLTF. Here the CDR3 DNA reads TGTGCCAGCAGCTTGGGACTCTCTGGGGCCAACGTCCTGACTTTC. J is TRBJ2-6 and V is TRBV7-9; D may be TRBD2 (6 bases). V gave up 3 bases and J gave up 0 bases, with 6 bases separating them. CDR3 length equals 15 residues. Per germline, CDR1 SEHNR and CDR2 FQNEAQ (reference sequence). Variable domain in full (rest from reference TRBV7-9 and TRBJ2-6): DTGVSQNPRHKITKRGQNVTFRCDPISEHNRLYWYRQTLGQGPEFLTYFQNEAQLEKSRLLSDRFSAERPKGSFSTLEIQRTEQGDSAMYLCASSLGLSGANVLTFGAGSRLTVL.

The chain is built from TRBV6-2 or TRBV6-3 and TRBJ2-7; D unresolved. V shed 6 bases and J shed 2 bases, with 5 bases lying between them. The CDR3 length is 11 residues. Germline CDR1 MNHEY, CDR2 SVGEGT. CDR3 amino acids: CASSRPYEQYF. The CDR3 DNA reads as TGTGCCAGCAGCCGCCCCTACGAGCAGTACTTC.

This clone was seen only once. This chain connects TRBV3-1 (or the pseudogene TRBV3-2) to TRBJ2-7, with D perhaps matching TRBD2 (6 bases). Germline V CDR1 and CDR2: LGHDT, YNNKEL (reference sequence). The CDR3 has 13 residues. The V end was cut by 4 bases, the J end by 6 bases, with 13 bases between. CDR3 protein: CASSRGGKREQYF. CDR3 nucleotide sequence: TGTGCCAGCAGCCGTGGCGGGAAGCGCGAGCAGTACTTC.

V is TRBV28 and J is TRBJ1-1, with TRBD1 matching 7 bases. From germline, CDR1 is MDHEN and CDR2 SYDVKM. V trimming: 3 bases; J trimming: 7 bases; junction bases outside the gene matches: 11. CDR3 size: 15 residues. In nucleotides, the CDR3 is TGTGCCAGCAGTTTCGCGGGACAGTTTACGTTTGAAGCTTTCTTT. Protein product: CASSFAGQFTFEAFF.

V is TRBV29-1 and J is TRBJ2-3; TRBD2 agrees at 12 bases. Germline V gene data show CDR1 as SQVTM and CDR2 as ANQGSEA. Trimming cost V 1 base and J 14 bases; bases outside gene matches: 16. The CDR3 covers 16 residues. The CDR3 here is CSVEVPQQRLAGERYF. The CDR3 DNA sequence: TGCAGCGTTGAAGTCCCACAACAACGACTAGCGGGAGAGAGGTATTTT.

The rearrangement uses TRBV19 and TRBJ2-5; D is perhaps TRBD1 (6 bases). CDR1 is LNHDA and CDR2 is SQIVND in the germline V gene (reference sequence). This CDR3 has 15 amino acids. Trimming took off 6 bases at V and 1 base at J, with 15 bases between the two ends. CDR3 residues: CASSHQRGFQETQYF. The CDR3 DNA is TGTGCCAGTAGCCACCAAAGGGGGTTCCAAGAGACCCAGTACTTC.

The chain uses TRBV28 and TRBJ1-4; 8 bases are a match to TRBD1. Germline loops: CDR1 MDHEN, CDR2 SYDVKM. Trimming took 4 bases from V and 5 from J; bases not matched to a gene: 6. The CDR3 runs 15 residues. CDR3 residues: CASSSAGGRNEKLFF. The DNA for the CDR3 is TGTGCCAGCAGTTCAGCAGGGGGCAGGAATGAAAAACTGTTTTTT.